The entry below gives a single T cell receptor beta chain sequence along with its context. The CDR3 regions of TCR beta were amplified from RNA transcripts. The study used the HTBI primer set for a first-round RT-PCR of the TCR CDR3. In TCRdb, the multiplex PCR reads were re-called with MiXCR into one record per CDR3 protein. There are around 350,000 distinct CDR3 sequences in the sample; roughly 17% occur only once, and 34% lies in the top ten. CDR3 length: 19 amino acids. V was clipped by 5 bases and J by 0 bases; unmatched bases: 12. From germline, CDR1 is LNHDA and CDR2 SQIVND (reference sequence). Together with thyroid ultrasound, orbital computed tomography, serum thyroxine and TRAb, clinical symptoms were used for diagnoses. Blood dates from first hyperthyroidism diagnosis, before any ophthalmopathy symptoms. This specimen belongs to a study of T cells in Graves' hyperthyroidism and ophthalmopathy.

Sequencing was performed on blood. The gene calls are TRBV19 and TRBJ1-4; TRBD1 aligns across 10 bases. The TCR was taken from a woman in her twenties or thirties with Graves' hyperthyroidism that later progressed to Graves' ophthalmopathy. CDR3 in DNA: TGTGCCAGTAGTTTCGGGGGACAGGGGCGTTATCCAACTAATGAAAAACTGTTTTTT. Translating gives CASSFGGQGRYPTNEKLFF.